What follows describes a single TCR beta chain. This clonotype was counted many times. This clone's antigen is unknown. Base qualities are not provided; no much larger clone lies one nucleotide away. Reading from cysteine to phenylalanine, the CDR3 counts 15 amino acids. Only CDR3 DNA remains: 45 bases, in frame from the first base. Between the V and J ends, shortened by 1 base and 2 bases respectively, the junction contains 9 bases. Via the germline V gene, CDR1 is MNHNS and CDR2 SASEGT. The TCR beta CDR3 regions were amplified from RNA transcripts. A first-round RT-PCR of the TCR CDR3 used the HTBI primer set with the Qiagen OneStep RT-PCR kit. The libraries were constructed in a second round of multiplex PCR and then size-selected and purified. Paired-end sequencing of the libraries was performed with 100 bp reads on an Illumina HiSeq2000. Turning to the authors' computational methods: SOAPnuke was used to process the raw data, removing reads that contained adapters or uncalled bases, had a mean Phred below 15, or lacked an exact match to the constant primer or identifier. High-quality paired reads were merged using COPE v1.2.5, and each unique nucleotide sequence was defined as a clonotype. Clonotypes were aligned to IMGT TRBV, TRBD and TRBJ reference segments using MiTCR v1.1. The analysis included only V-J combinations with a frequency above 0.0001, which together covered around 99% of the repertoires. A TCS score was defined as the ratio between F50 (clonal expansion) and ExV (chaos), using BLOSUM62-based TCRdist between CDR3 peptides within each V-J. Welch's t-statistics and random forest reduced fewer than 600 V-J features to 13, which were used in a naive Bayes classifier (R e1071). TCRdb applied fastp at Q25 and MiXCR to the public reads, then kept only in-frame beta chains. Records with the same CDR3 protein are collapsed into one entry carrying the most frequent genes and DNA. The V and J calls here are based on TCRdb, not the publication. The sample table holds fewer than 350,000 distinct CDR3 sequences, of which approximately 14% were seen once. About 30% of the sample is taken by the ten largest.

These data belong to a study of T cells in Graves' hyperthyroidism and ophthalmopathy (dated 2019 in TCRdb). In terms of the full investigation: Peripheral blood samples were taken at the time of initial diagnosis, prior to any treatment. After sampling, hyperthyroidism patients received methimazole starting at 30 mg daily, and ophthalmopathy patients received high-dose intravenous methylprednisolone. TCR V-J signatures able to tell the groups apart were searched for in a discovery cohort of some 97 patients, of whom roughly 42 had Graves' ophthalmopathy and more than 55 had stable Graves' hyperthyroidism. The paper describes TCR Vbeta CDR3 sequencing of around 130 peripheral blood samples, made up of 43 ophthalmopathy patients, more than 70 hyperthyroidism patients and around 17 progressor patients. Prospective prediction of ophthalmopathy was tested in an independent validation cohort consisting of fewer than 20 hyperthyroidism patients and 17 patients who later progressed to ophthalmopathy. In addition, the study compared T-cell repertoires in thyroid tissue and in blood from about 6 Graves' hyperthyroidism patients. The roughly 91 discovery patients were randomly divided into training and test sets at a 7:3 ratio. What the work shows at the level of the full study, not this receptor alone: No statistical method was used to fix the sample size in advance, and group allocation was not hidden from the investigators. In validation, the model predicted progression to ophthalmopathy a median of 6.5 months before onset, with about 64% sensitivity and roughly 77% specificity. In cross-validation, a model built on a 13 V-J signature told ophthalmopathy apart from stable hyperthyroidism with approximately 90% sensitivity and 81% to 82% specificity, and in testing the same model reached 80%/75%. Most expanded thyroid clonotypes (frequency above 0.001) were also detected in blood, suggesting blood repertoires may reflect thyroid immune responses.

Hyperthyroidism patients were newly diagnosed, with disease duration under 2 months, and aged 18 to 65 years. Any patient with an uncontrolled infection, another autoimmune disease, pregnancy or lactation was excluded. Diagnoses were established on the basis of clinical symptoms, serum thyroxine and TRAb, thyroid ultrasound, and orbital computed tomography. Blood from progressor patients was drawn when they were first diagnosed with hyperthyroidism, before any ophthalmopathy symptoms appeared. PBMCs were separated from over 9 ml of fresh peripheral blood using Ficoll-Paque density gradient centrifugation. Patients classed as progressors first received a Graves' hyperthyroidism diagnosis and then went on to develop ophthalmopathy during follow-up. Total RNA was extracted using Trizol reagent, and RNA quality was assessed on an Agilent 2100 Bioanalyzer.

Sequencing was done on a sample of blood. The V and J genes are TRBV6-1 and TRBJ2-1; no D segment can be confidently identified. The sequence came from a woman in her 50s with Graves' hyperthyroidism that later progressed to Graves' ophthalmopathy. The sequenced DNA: TGTGCCAGCAGTGAAGTTTTCGCCACCTACAATGAGCAGTTCTTC. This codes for CASSEVFATYNEQFF.